This T cell receptor beta chain originates from a study of cytomegalovirus exposure and HLA in healthy donors. Note on this clone: Its antigen is as yet unknown.

Overall study findings and caveats: In vitro work confirmed that three CMV-associated chains recognize CMV antigens.

The CDR3 runs 16 residues. V lost 4 bases, J lost 0 bases, and 5 bases stayed unmatched. Germline CDR1 reads SGHVS; CDR2 reads FNYEAQ. PCR employed 60 Vbeta and 13 Jbeta primers. This table comes from immunoSEQ multiplex PCR, and its TCRdb copy is limited to in-frame clones, with some not included. This sample has over 75,000 clones, with over 75% found just once. The TCR originated in a man aged 50 to 59 in good health and CMV-seropositive. The rearrangement uses TRBV7-6 and TRBJ1-3, with 8 bases matching TRBD1. Sequencing was done on a sample of PBMCs. CDR3 amino acids: CASSYGQGHSGNTIYF. The CDR3 DNA follows: TGTGCCAGCAGCTACGGACAGGGACACTCTGGAAACACCATATATTTT.